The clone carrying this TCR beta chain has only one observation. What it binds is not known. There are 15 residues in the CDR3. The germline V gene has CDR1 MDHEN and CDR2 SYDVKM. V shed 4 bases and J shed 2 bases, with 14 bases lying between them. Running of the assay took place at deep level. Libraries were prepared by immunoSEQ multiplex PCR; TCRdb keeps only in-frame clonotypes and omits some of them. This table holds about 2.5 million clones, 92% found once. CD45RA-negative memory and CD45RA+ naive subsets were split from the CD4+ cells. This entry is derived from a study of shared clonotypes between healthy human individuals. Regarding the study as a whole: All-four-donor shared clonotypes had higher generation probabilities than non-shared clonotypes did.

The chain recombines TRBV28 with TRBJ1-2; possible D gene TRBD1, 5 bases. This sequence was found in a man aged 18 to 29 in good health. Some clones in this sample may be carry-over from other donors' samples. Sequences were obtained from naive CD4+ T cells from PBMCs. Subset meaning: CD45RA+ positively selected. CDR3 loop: CASSYPQGWNYGYTF. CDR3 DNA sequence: TGTGCCAGCAGTTACCCTCAGGGTTGGAACTATGGCTACACCTTC.